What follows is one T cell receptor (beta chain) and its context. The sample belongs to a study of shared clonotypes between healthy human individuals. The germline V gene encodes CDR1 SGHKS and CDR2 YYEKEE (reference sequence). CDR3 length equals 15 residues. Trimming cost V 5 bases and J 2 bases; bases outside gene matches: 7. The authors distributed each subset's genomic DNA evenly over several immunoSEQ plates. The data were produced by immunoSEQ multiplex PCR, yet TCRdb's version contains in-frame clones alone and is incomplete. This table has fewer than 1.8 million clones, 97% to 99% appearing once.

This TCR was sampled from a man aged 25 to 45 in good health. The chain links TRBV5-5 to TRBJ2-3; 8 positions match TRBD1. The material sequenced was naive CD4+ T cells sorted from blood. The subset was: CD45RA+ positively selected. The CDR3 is CASSTSGGNTDTQYF. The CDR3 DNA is TGTGCCAGCAGTACCTCAGGGGGCAACACAGATACGCAGTATTTT.